A selection of T cell receptor beta chains follows, all from one sample in a study of spatial heterogeneity in lung cancer. In TCRdb, the 5' RACE reads were re-called with MiXCR into one record per CDR3 protein. The sample yields 24,000 or so distinct CDR3 sequences, approximately 3% seen once. The sample here was PBMCs, taken at surgery. These receptors originate from a female donor with early-stage non-small cell lung cancer. CDR3s include the opening cysteine and the closing phenylalanine or tryptophan.

>TRBV6-5
CASSYSNGGSGTDTQYF
>TRBV30
CAWSWLADLATQYF
>TRBV7-2
CASSYLAGGRFETQYF
>TRBV29-1
CSVEVTGTDYEQYF
>TRBV28
CASSLGTGSSYEQYF
>TRBV5-1
CASSLASSGYTGELFF
>TRBV5-1
CASSLGGVAFF
>TRBV14
CASSLASSYNEQFF
>TRBV27
CASSIRDREGNEQFF
>TRBV6-2/TRBV6-3
CASKLADSYEQYF
>TRBV9
CASSVGSSLGNTEAFF
>TRBV7-9
CASSLDTWGSNQPQHF
>TRBV27
CASSFGTGGTGELFF
>TRBV20-1
CSARQTMGYTF